Reported below is one T cell receptor (beta chain). Its target is not known. Sequencing libraries made from TCR beta cDNA carried unique molecular identifiers. The T cell input of about 1 to 10 million gave 400,000 to 500,000 cDNA molecules. TCRdb independently ran MiXCR on the PCR reads; one entry per CDR3 protein. This table has approximately 350,000 distinct CDR3 sequences, approximately 38% appearing once. The V gene end was trimmed by 5 bases and the J gene end by 7 bases; junction bases not matched to a gene: 7. The CDR3 covers 13 residues. This sample is part of a study of post-analysis software for immune sequencing data. Study-level background: Multiple sclerosis in the patients followed relapsing-remitting, secondary progressive and progressive-relapsing courses. Findings and limits, study-wide: Batch-mates among the samples co-clustered strongly by F measure. Roughly 5 TRBV segments, TRBV5-6, TRBV5-1 and TRBV20-1 among them, were found more frequent in patients than controls. Multiple sclerosis patients had significantly lower normalized Chao1 diversity than controls.

Sample: blood. The chain couples TRBV12-3 or TRBV12-4 to TRBJ1-2; 7 nucleotides agree with TRBD1. This clonotype was obtained from a girl aged 5-17 years with multiple sclerosis. The CDR3 loop is CASSQTGWFGYTF. CDR3 DNA sequence: TGTGCCAGCAGTCAGACAGGGTGGTTTGGCTACACCTTC.